This T cell receptor beta chain was captured in a study of STAT5B mutations in CD4+ large granular lymphocyte leukemia. Study outcomes and limitations: Compared with healthy controls (2/35), patient top clones favored TRBV06 (8/27). Roughly a quarter of private leukemic clonotypes occurred rarely in other patients' non-leukemic repertoires. Patient CD4-sorted repertoires looked more clonal than healthy CD4+ repertoires, even without putative leukemic clones.

The protocol was immunoSEQ multiplex PCR, while the TCRdb copy is restricted to in-frame clones and leaves out a portion. The profile shows about 21,000 clones, roughly 65% of them singletons. The germline gives CDR1 SQVTM, CDR2 ANQGSEA. This CDR3 region has 16 residues. Trimming removed 1 base at V and 4 bases at J, with 18 bases between. Healthy controls were blood donor buffy coats. Details on this clone: Its antigen remains unknown.

The clonotype originates from a human donor in good health. The sequenced material came from CD4+ T cells from blood buffy coats. The chain couples TRBV29-1 to TRBJ2-3, with a possible D match to TRBD1 (5 bases). CDR3 DNA: TGCAGCGTTGAAGCGTCTAGGGGTCTTGTGTCAGATACGCAGTATTTT. It is translated as CSVEASRGLVSDTQYF.